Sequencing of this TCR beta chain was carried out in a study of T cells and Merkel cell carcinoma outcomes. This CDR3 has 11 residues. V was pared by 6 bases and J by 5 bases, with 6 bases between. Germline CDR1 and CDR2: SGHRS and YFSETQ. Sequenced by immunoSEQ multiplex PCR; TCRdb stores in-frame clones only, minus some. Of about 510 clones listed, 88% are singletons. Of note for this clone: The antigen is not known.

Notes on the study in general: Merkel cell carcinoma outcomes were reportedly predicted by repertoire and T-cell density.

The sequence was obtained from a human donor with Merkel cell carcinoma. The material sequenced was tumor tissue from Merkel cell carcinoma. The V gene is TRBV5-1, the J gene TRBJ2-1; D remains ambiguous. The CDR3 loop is CASMRNNEQFF. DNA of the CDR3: TGCGCCAGCATGCGAAACAATGAGCAGTTCTTC.